This T cell receptor (beta chain) emerged from a study of regulatory T cells in long-lasting Graves disease (dated by TCRdb to the early 2020s). Concerning the study at large: Persistent Graves' disease was defined as persistently positive TSH receptor autoantibodies together with antithyroid drug treatment for over 5 years. Persistent Graves' disease patients were compared with newly diagnosed Graves' disease patients by peripheral blood TCR sequencing and RNA sequencing. The study was conducted in China and was registered as a clinical trial. Antithyroid drugs had been taken for approximately 10 years on average by persistent Graves' disease patients in the clinical cohort. A total of some 35 samples underwent TCR sequencing, from about 13 patients with persistent Graves' disease and around 20 patients with newly diagnosed Graves' disease.

At the junction V is shortened by 7 bases and J by 0 bases, with 10 bases in between. The CDR3 covers 14 residues, taking in both the cysteine and the phenylalanine. Just CDR3 DNA is preserved here, 42 bases in frame from base 1. The study at large found these results: As a limitation, the authors acknowledged that the small sample size may reduce accuracy. Preferential use of TRBV28, TRBJ1-2 and TRBJ2-5 was observed in persistent disease, whereas TRBV20-1 and TRBJ2-1 were favored in newly diagnosed disease. Only peripheral blood was studied, because thyroid tissue, the primary lesion, was inaccessible. Only the TCR beta chain was sequenced and analyzed. Patients with persistent disease shared more public clonotypes (roughly 2,900) than newly diagnosed patients did (about 1,000). Persistent Graves' disease patients showed lower TCR Shannon entropy and fewer highly expanded clones than newly diagnosed patients, suggesting clonal expansion.

The time point label corresponds to: persistent/refractory GD, antithyroid drugs over 5 years with positive TRAb. For both TCR sequencing and RNA sequencing, RNA was extracted from PBMCs using TRIzol. The diagnosis of Graves' disease followed American Thyroid Association guidelines. Patients for the study were recruited at an endocrinology department in Xi'an, China. Each patient gave around 9 milliliters of peripheral blood, collected in an EDTA anticoagulant tube. Ficoll Paque Plus density gradient separation was used to isolate PBMCs, and no additional T cell sorting was done. RNA quality was checked with an Agilent 2100 Bioanalyzer and agarose gel, and concentration with a NanoDrop 2000. Library preparation used multiplex PCR. The sequencer was an Illumina HiSeq 4000. CDR3 regions were amplified by Arm-PCR with iRepertoire HTBI primers to construct TCR beta libraries. Gel purification was performed on PCR products prior to sequencing. Per the original workflow: Gene usage analysis of CDR3 amino acid clonotypes used the 55 to 65 TRBV and around 14 TRBJ segments found across samples. COPE and FqMerger were used to merge filtered high-quality paired reads into contigs. BLAST was used to align contigs to IMGT TRBV, TRBD and TRBJ reference genes, with CDR3 defined following IMGT. Highly expanded clones were defined as clonotypes with a frequency above 0.1%. Repertoire diversity was measured by Shannon entropy, and V-J evenness by the Gini coefficient. A clonotype was considered public if more than one individual shared it. The public reads were reanalyzed by TCRdb: fastp trimming at Q25, MiXCR alignment, in-frame beta chains only. A single entry per CDR3 protein holds the most common genes and DNA from its merged rows. TCRdb's processing, not the authors' own work, is the source of the V and J calls. Across this sample there are 350,000 to 450,000 distinct CDR3 sequences, with under 25% seen only once. The ten largest clonotypes hold 13% to 15% of the sample.

A note on this clonotype: The target of this receptor is not known. This could be a read error, since a much larger clone is one nucleotide away.

The sequence is built from TRBV12-3 or TRBV12-4 and TRBJ1-5; a weak D assignment points to TRBD1 (6 bases agree). Sequencing used peripheral blood mononuclear cells (PBMCs), obtained when the disease was refractory, from a patient treated with antithyroid drugs. The source of this sequence is a female donor with Graves disease. The DNA is TGTGCCAGCAATTGGACAGATAGCAATCAGCCCCAGCATTTT. It encodes CASNWTDSNQPQHF.